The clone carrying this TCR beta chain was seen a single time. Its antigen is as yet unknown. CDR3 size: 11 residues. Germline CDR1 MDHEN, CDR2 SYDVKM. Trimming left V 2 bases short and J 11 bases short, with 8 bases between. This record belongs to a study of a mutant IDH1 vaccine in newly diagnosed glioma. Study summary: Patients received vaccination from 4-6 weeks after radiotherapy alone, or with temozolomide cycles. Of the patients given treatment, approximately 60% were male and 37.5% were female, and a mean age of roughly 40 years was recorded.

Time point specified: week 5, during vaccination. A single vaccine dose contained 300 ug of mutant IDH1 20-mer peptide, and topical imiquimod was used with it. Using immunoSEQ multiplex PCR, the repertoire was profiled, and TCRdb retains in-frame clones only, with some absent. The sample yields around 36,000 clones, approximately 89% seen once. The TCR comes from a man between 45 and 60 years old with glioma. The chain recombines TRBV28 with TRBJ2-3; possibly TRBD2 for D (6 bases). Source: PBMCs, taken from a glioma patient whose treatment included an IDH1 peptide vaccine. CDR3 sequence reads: CASSLGRGQYF. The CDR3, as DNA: TGTGCCAGCAGTTTAGGGCGGGGGCAGTATTTT. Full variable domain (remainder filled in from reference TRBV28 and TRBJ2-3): DVKVTQSSRYLVKRTGEKVFLECVQDMDHENMFWYRQDPGLGLRLIYFSYDVKMKEKGDIPEGYSVSREKKERFSLILESASTNQTSMYLCASSLGRGQYFGPGTRLTVL.